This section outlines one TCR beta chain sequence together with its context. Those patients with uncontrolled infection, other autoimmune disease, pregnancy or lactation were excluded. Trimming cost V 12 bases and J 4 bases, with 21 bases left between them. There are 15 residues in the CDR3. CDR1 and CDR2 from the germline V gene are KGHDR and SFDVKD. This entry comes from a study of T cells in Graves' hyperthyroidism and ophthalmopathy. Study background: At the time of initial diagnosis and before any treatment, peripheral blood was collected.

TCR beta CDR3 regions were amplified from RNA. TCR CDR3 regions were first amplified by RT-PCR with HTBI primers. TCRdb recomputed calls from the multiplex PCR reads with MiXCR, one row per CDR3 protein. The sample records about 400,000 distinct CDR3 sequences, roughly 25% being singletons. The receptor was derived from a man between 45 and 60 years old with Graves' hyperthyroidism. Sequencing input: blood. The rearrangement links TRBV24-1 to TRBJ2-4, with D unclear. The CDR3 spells CASNRLRLTKNIQYF. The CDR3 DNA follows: TGTGCCTCTAATAGGTTACGCCTAACTAAAAACATTCAGTACTTC.